This T cell receptor (beta chain) was retrieved from a study of vaccination effects on CD4 cells after COVID-19 (dated by TCRdb to between 2021 and 2023). For context, the study as a whole: Two doses of either the BNT162b2 or the mRNA-1273 mRNA SARS-CoV-2 vaccine were administered to participants. The study compared SARS-CoV-2 spike-specific CD4+ TCR repertoires before and after mRNA vaccination in COVID-19 convalescent patients and infection-naive vaccine recipients. A total of 10 COVID-19 convalescent patients and a handful of SARS-CoV-2-naive healthy vaccine recipients were included in the full study. In the study, cultures from other donors were sequenced using the Oncomine TCR Beta short-read assay on an Illumina iSeq 100. Study-level results and caveats: Marked clonal contraction was observed in both infection-induced and vaccine-induced clones at late post-vaccination timepoints, consistent with waning T cell responses. The study was limited by a small number of convalescent patients and lacked early post-infection timepoints. In healthy vaccine recipients, vaccine-induced clones were almost all SARS-CoV-2 mono-reactive, with only 1 of 255 cross-reactive with common cold coronaviruses.

Between the V and J ends, shortened by 6 bases and 5 bases respectively, the junction contains 8 bases. Including cysteine and phenylalanine, the CDR3 has 12 amino acids. CDR3 DNA only is kept here, 36 bases in frame from base 1. CDR1 LNHDA and CDR2 SQIVND are derived from the germline V gene (reference sequence). Library preparation used the immunoSEQ multiplex PCR assay. DNA from the cultured and isolated CD4+ T cells underwent TCR beta CDR3 sequencing. From the authors' description of their analysis: Non-productive TCR sequences were removed, reads were trimmed to the CDR3 region, and CDR3s of at least 7 amino acids were retained. Antigen-specific clonotypes were identified using the MANAFEST web app by comparison of expansion in peptide wells against reference cultures. To count as positive, a clone had to show expansion at FDR<0.05 compared with the reference and with all other wells, an odds ratio above 5, and a frequency above 0.1% in two replicate wells. A clonotype was called cross-reactive if it was significantly expanded both in SARS-CoV-2 spike wells and in at least one common cold coronavirus spike condition. CDR3 similarity was assessed by Levenshtein distance using the stringdist R package, and unrooted trees were constructed with ape in R 3.6.1. Sourced from immuneACCESS, this table was stored by TCRdb with only in-frame sequences that have V and J called. A share of the clones is absent; for the studies checked, an unresolved V gene accounts for under half, and the remainder has no known explanation. That table supplies the V and J calls and clone size; D and trimming were determined from the DNA. The sample includes 20,000 to 25,000 clones, with around three quarters observed a single time. The ten largest clones add up to roughly a tenth of the sample.

This clone was counted only a few times. No antigen is known for it. The sample holds no much larger clone one base away, and base qualities are not on file. In the ViraFEST assay, PBMC were stimulated with viral peptide pools, and TCR sequencing was then used to find antigen-specific CD4+ T cell clonotypes based on their expansion. After about 10 days of culture, CD4+ T cells were isolated with the EasySep CD4+ T cell isolation kit. The absence of prior SARS-CoV-2 infection in healthy vaccine recipients was confirmed by negative nucleocapsid antibodies before and after vaccination. Roughly 2 million PBMC per well were cultured in IMDM with 5% human AB serum, about 9.4 IU/ml IL-2 and gentamicin, plus 10 ug/ml peptides. On days 3 and 7, half of the culture medium was replaced with fresh IL-2-containing medium. Unless noted otherwise, every peptide stimulation condition was grown in triplicate wells. PBMC were separated from whole blood using Ficoll-Paque Plus gradient centrifugation and were then either cryopreserved at -140C or used fresh. Overlapping peptide pools spanned the spike proteins of SARS-CoV-2 and the common cold coronaviruses HCoV-NL63, HCoV-OC43 and HCoV-229E. The QIAamp micro DNA kit was used to extract genomic DNA from the cultured CD4+ T cells.

In this chain, TRBV19 is recombined with TRBJ1-5; TRBD1 is a weak D gene call, 6 bases matching. Source: CD4+ T cells from PBMCs cultured with HCoV-NL63 spike peptides, taken before COVID-19 vaccination. The sample's cell subset or site label, in plain terms: HCoV-NL63 spike overlapping peptide pool stimulation. The receptor was derived from a human donor who received a COVID-19 vaccine. The nucleotide sequence is TGTGCCAGTAGACAGGGCGATCAGCCCCAGCATTTT. It encodes CASRQGDQPQHF.